The 31 T cell receptor beta chains presented below share a single source sample, sequenced in a study of blood T cell repertoires in COVID-19. Assay: immunoSEQ multiplex PCR; the TCRdb copy retains only in-frame clones and omits some. The top ten hold about 15% of the sample, which has 250,000 to 350,000 clones, roughly four fifths seen once. The material sequenced was peripheral blood. These receptors came from a person aged 65 to 85 with COVID-19, enrolled during active disease.

This chain connects TRBV10-3 to TRBJ2-1, with 11 positions matching TRBD1. Germline V gives CDR1 ENHRY, CDR2 SYGVKD. The junction had 2 bases not matched to a gene; V was cut back by 3 bases and J by 1 base. The CDR3 sequence is 16 residues long. Here the CDR3 DNA reads TGTGCCATCAGTGAAGGGACAGGGGGATCCTACAATGAGCAGTTCTTC. This gives the protein CAISEGTGGSYNEQFF.

The chain links TRBV12-3 or TRBV12-4 to TRBJ1-1; the D is unclear. There are 13 residues in the CDR3. The ends were cut back, 6 bases at V and 2 bases at J, with 10 bases in the middle. As DNA, the CDR3 is TGTGCCAGCAGAACAGAGATCAACACTGAAGCTTTCTTT. Its protein is CASRTEINTEAFF.

The chain carries TRBV5-4 and TRBJ2-3; D is possibly TRBD1 (6 bases). Trimming took off 2 bases at V and 4 bases at J, with 14 bases between the two ends. CDR3 size: 15 residues. CDR1 and CDR2 from the germline V gene are SGHNT and YYREEE (reference sequence). The CDR3 bases are TGTGCCAGCAGCTTAAATACAGGGATTGCAGATACGCAGTATTTT. This translates into CASSLNTGIADTQYF.

V gene TRBV7-2 combines with J gene TRBJ2-3; TRBD2 is a possible D gene (6 bases). V was shortened by 4 bases and J by 10 bases, with 18 bases between the two germline ends. The CDR3 has 14 residues. Germline-derived CDR1 and CDR2 are SGHTA and FQGNSA. The CDR3 DNA follows: TGTGCCAGCAGCTCACGGCTGGCGGGGAGTTCGCAGTATTTT. It codes for CASSSRLAGSSQYF.

CDR3 protein: CASSKDRNTEAFF. CDR3 nucleotide sequence: TGTGCCAGCAGCAAGGACAGGAACACTGAAGCTTTCTTT. The chain carries TRBV7-2 and TRBJ1-1, with D perhaps matching TRBD1 (6 bases). Germline V CDR1 and CDR2: SGHTA, FQGNSA. V gave up 5 bases and J gave up 1 base, with 8 bases separating them. The CDR3 runs to 13 residues.

The J gene is TRBJ2-1, the V gene TRBV24-1, with 12 bases matching TRBD2. CDR3 length equals 16 residues. V gave up 4 bases and J gave up 5 bases; unmatched junction bases: 5. The germline CDR1 and CDR2 sequences are KGHDR and SFDVKD. CDR3 in DNA: TGTGCCACCAGTGACCTGACTAGCGGGAGCGACAATGAGCAGTTCTTC. Translating it yields CATSDLTSGSDNEQFF.

This chain connects TRBV15 to TRBJ2-1, with TRBD2 identical over 15 bases. Unmatched junction bases numbered 10, after V lost 3 bases and J lost 7 bases. Germline loops: CDR1 LNHNV, CDR2 YYDKDF (reference sequence). The CDR3 runs 18 residues. CDR3 residues: CATSRGLAGGSLTNEQFF. The CDR3 coding sequence is TGTGCCACCAGCAGGGGACTAGCGGGAGGATCCCTTACGAATGAGCAGTTCTTC.

The chain has TRBV9 and TRBJ2-1; 15 positions match TRBD2. Germline CDR1 and CDR2: SGDLS and YYNGEE. V lost 7 bases and J lost 0; bases outside the gene matches: 2. CDR3 length: 16 amino acids. CDR3 sequence: CASGTSGRSSYNEQFF. The DNA of the CDR3 is TGTGCCAGCGGGACTAGCGGGAGGAGCTCCTACAATGAGCAGTTCTTC. The full variable domain, with the rest looked up from reference TRBV9 and TRBJ2-1, is DSGVTQTPKHLITATGQRVTLRCSPRSGDLSVYWYQQSLDQGLQFLIQYYNGEERAKGNILERFSAQQFPDLHSELNLSSLELGDSALYFCASGTSGRSSYNEQFFGPGTRLTVL.

The gene calls are TRBV4-1 and TRBJ1-5; TRBD1 aligns across 7 bases. This CDR3 is 16 amino acids long. Germline V lookup: CDR1 MGHRA, CDR2 YSYEKL. Trimming at V came to 3 bases and at J to 5 bases, leaving 10 bases not matched to a gene. The CDR3 spells CASSQGPGQKDQPQHF. The DNA for the CDR3 is TGCGCCAGCAGCCAGGGGCCGGGACAGAAAGATCAGCCCCAGCATTTT.

The CDR3 coding sequence is TGTGCCAGCAGCGACACCCATCAGCCCCAGCATTTT. Encoded protein: CASSDTHQPQHF. The chain is built from TRBV2 and TRBJ1-5; D gene uncertain. Per germline, CDR1 SNHLY and CDR2 FYNNEI. The CDR3 has 12 residues. V lost 6 bases and J lost 5, with 8 bases in between.

The rearrangement uses TRBV7-3 and TRBJ2-2; D is possibly TRBD1 (5 bases). Germline assignment: CDR1 SGHTA and CDR2 FQGTGA. The V gene lost 5 bases and the J gene lost 4 bases, with 17 bases spanning the gap. The CDR3 covers 16 residues. The CDR3 loop is CASSQRGAVGTGELFF. CDR3 coding DNA: TGTGCCAGCAGCCAACGTGGGGCGGTGGGCACCGGGGAGCTGTTTTTT.

The V and J genes are TRBV5-4 and TRBJ2-3; a possible D gene is TRBD2 (6 bases). The CDR3 consists of 15 residues. Germline CDR1 reads SGHNT; CDR2 reads YYREEE (reference sequence). V was pared by 4 bases and J by 11 bases, with 23 bases between. The CDR3 nucleotides are TGTGCCAGCAGCCCAACTCACCAACCGGGACTGGGGCAGTATTTT. Its translation is CASSPTHQPGLGQYF.

The chain couples TRBV5-1 to TRBJ2-5; tentative D call: TRBD2 (5 bases). Germline CDR1 and CDR2: SGHRS and YFSETQ. V was pared by 4 bases and J by 4 bases, with 8 bases between. This CDR3 is 12 amino acids long. Written as DNA, the CDR3 is TGCGCCAGCAGCGCACGGGGAGAGACCCAGTACTTC. Its translation: CASSARGETQYF. The full variable domain, in which reference TRBV5-1 and TRBJ2-5 provide the parts outside the CDR3, is KAGVTQTPRYLIKTRGQQVTLSCSPISGHRSVSWYQQTPGQGLQFLFEYFSETQRNKGNFPGRFSGRQFSNSRSEMNVSTLELGDSALYLCASSARGETQYFGPGTRLLVL.

The chain recombines TRBV5-1 with TRBJ1-1; TRBD1 aligns across 9 bases. The CDR3 consists of 15 residues. Trimming cost V 2 bases and J 5 bases; bases outside gene matches: 7. Germline V gene data show CDR1 as SGHRS and CDR2 as YFSETQ. The CDR3 DNA reads TGCGCCAGCAGCTTAAGACAGGGGGTTGAGACTGAAGCTTTCTTT. The encoded protein is CASSLRQGVETEAFF.

This clone was counted only a few times. The V call is TRBV27, the J call TRBJ2-1; D unresolved. The CDR3 has 14 amino acids. Germline CDR1 and CDR2: MNHEY and SMNVEV (reference sequence). The V and J ends lost 8 bases and 4 bases respectively, with 15 bases between them. The CDR3 here is CASGDGGAYNEQFF. The CDR3 DNA reads as TGTGCCAGCGGTGATGGCGGAGCATACAATGAGCAGTTCTTC.

V and J are TRBV5-1 and TRBJ2-3; TRBD1 matches at 7 bases. This CDR3 has 16 amino acids. CDR1 and CDR2 (germline): SGHRS, YFSETQ. The trim removed 4 bases at V and 4 bases at J, leaving 12 bases unmatched. The CDR3 is CASSLPGQKNSDTQYF. CDR3 DNA: TGCGCCAGCAGCCTACCGGGACAGAAAAATTCAGATACGCAGTATTTT.

J is TRBJ1-2 and V is TRBV27; TRBD1 aligns across 9 bases. Germline V gives CDR1 MNHEY, CDR2 SMNVEV (reference sequence). V shed 0 bases and J 4 bases; nucleotides not matched to a gene: 3. CDR3 length equals 15 residues. The CDR3 nucleotides read TGTGCCAGCAGTTTATCCGGGACAGGGTTCTATGGCTACACCTTC. The encoded protein is CASSLSGTGFYGYTF.

Concerning this clone: Other nucleotide sequences in the sample specify the same CDR3. The chain is built from TRBV28 and TRBJ2-7; D perhaps matches TRBD2 (5 bases). Trimming shortened V by 5 bases and J by 0 bases, and 11 bases separated the two germline ends. Germline values: CDR1 MDHEN, CDR2 SYDVKM. The CDR3 extends over 14 amino acids. Written as DNA, the CDR3 is TGTGCCAGCAGTAGAGGGATAGGCTCCTACGAGCAGTACTTC. It specifies CASSRGIGSYEQYF. The full variable domain, in which reference TRBV28 and TRBJ2-7 provide the parts outside the CDR3, is DVKVTQSSRYLVKRTGEKVFLECVQDMDHENMFWYRQDPGLGLRLIYFSYDVKMKEKGDIPEGYSVSREKKERFSLILESASTNQTSMYLCASSRGIGSYEQYFGPGTRLTVT.

The rearrangement joins TRBV4-3 to TRBJ2-3, with 7 bases fitting TRBD2. Germline CDR1 reads LGHNA; CDR2 reads YSLEER. J was trimmed by 2 bases and V by 4 bases; bases with no gene match: 12. The CDR3 consists of 17 residues. Here the CDR3 DNA reads TGCGCCAGCAGCCCCCGCCTCTCTAGCGGACACACAGATACGCAGTATTTT. Translating gives CASSPRLSSGHTDTQYF.

The J gene is TRBJ2-1, the V gene TRBV5-4; weak D call: TRBD1 (5 bases). CDR3 length: 18 residues. Looked up from germline, CDR1 is SGHNT and CDR2 is YYREEE (reference sequence). Trimming took 0 bases from V and 0 from J, leaving 16 bases between them. The CDR3 nucleotides are TGTGCCAGCAGCTTGGCCCCGGTGGGCAGGGACTCCTACAATGAGCAGTTCTTC. Translated: CASSLAPVGRDSYNEQFF.

The chain carries TRBV5-1 and TRBJ1-2, with 7 positions matching TRBD1. V trimming: 2 bases; J trimming: 2 bases; junction bases outside the gene matches: 6. There are 15 residues in the CDR3. Germline lookup yields CDR1 SGHRS and CDR2 YFSETQ. The CDR3 sequence: CASSLTGTDNYGYTF. DNA of the CDR3: TGCGCCAGCAGCTTAACCGGGACAGACAACTATGGCTACACCTTC.

The chain joins TRBV28 to TRBJ1-5; a weak D match, TRBD1 (5 bases). The germline V gene has CDR1 MDHEN and CDR2 SYDVKM. The CDR3 contains 12 residues. V lost 8 bases and J 7 bases, leaving 12 bases between the germline ends. The CDR3 loop reads CASGGGVQPQHF. CDR3 DNA: TGTGCCAGCGGAGGAGGGGTCCAGCCCCAGCATTTT.

The gene calls are TRBV19 and TRBJ1-3; 8 bases match TRBD1. From germline, CDR1 is LNHDA and CDR2 SQIVND (reference sequence). Trimming at V came to 9 bases and at J to 0 bases, leaving 10 bases not matched to a gene. CDR3 length: 16 amino acids. This chain's CDR3 is CASRDRGGNSGNTIYF. CDR3 DNA: TGTGCCAGCCGCGACAGGGGAGGGAACTCTGGAAACACCATATATTTT.

The rearrangement uses TRBV28 and TRBJ2-2; 9 bases are a match to TRBD2. After removal of 9 bases from V and 5 bases from J, the junction contained 4 bases not matched to a gene. The CDR3 contains 13 residues. CDR1 and CDR2 from the germline V gene are MDHEN and SYDVKM. CDR3 region: CARESGGTGELFF. The CDR3 coding sequence is TGTGCCAGAGAAAGCGGGGGGACCGGGGAGCTGTTTTTT. The full variable domain, completed using reference TRBV28 and TRBJ2-2, is DVKVTQSSRYLVKRTGEKVFLECVQDMDHENMFWYRQDPGLGLRLIYFSYDVKMKEKGDIPEGYSVSREKKERFSLILESASTNQTSMYLCARESGGTGELFFGEGSRLTVL.

The chain has TRBV5-1 and TRBJ2-3; TRBD2 matches at 11 bases. Germline CDR1 is SGHRS and CDR2 is YFSETQ. J was trimmed by 4 bases and V by 0 bases; bases with no gene match: 10. The CDR3 runs to 18 residues. The CDR3 reads CASSLELAGGVGADTQYF. The CDR3 DNA reads as TGCGCCAGCAGCTTGGAATTAGCGGGAGGGGTCGGCGCAGATACGCAGTATTTT.

This chain connects TRBV6-5 to TRBJ2-7, with 8 nucleotides matching TRBD2. Germline V gives CDR1 MNHEY, CDR2 SVGAGI. There are 16 residues in the CDR3. Losses at the gene ends were 3 bases for V and 3 bases for J; bases not matched to a gene: 10. CDR3 sequence reads: CASSYFSGNERYEQYF. For the CDR3, the DNA is TGTGCCAGCAGTTATTTTAGCGGGAACGAGCGCTACGAGCAGTACTTC.

This clone has just one count. V is TRBV2 and J is TRBJ2-2, with no clear D. The V end was cut by 6 bases, the J end by 0 bases, with 11 bases between. Germline lookup yields CDR1 SNHLY and CDR2 FYNNEI. The CDR3 loop spans 15 amino acids. CDR3 sequence reads: CASSRKRTNTGELFF. CDR3 coding DNA: TGTGCCAGCAGCCGGAAGAGGACGAACACCGGGGAGCTGTTTTTT.

V and J are TRBV14 and TRBJ2-2; 7 bases fit TRBD1. After removal of 0 bases from V and 0 bases from J, the junction contained 7 bases not matched to a gene. Germline V CDR1 and CDR2: SGHDN, FVKESK. The CDR3 sequence is 18 residues long. CDR3 in DNA: TGTGCCAGCAGCCAAGAGTGGGGACAGCAAGCGAACACCGGGGAGCTGTTTTTT. It yields the protein CASSQEWGQQANTGELFF. Full variable domain (missing parts from reference TRBV14 and TRBJ2-2): EAGVTQFPSHSVIEKGQTVTLRCDPISGHDNLYWYRRVMGKEIKFLLHFVKESKQDESGMPNNRFLAERTGGTYSTLKVQPAELEDSGVYFCASSQEWGQQANTGELFFGEGSRLTVL.

The CDR3 sequence: CASSRRGVSTDTQYF. In DNA, the CDR3 is TGTGCCAGCTCACGTCGCGGGGTAAGCACAGATACGCAGTATTTT. The chain joins TRBV18 to TRBJ2-3, with a weak D call TRBD2 (6 bases). V lost 4 bases and J lost 0, with 11 bases in between. This CDR3 contains 15 residues. The V gene's germline CDR1 is KGHSH and CDR2 LQKENI.

This clone was seen once. The V call is TRBV6-6, the J call TRBJ1-2; D uncertain. The CDR3 spans 15 residues. V lost 0 bases to trimming and J lost 2 bases, with 10 bases between them. The germline V gene has CDR1 MNHNY and CDR2 SVGAGI (reference sequence). CDR3 protein: CASSYSSGQNYGYTF. CDR3 in DNA: TGTGCCAGCAGTTACTCCTCGGGTCAAAACTATGGCTACACCTTC.

The rearrangement uses TRBV19 and TRBJ2-1, with a weak D call TRBD1 (6 bases). The germline gives CDR1 LNHDA, CDR2 SQIVND (reference sequence). V lost 3 bases and J lost 14, with 11 bases in between. The CDR3 sequence is 11 residues long. This CDR3 is CASSIYRDKFF. The CDR3 nucleotides are TGTGCCAGTAGTATCTACAGGGATAAGTTCTTC.